Presented here are 24 T cell receptor beta chains from one specimen sequenced in a study of blood T cell repertoires in COVID-19. Repertoires were generated with immunoSEQ multiplex PCR, while TCRdb's copy carries only in-frame clones and drops some. The table includes about 130,000 clones, around 85% detected once. The sample taken for sequencing was peripheral blood. These receptors originate from a woman aged 45-65 years who had recovered from COVID-19.

The rearrangement links TRBV10-3 to TRBJ1-5; perhaps TRBD1 as D (6 bases). Germline lookup yields CDR1 ENHRY and CDR2 SYGVKD. The CDR3 is 13 residues long. The V end was cut by 5 bases, the J end by 9 bases, with 14 bases between. The CDR3: CAISQQGGAPQHF. CDR3 DNA sequence: TGTGCCATCAGTCAACAGGGTGGAGCGCCCCAGCATTTT.

The J gene is TRBJ1-2, the V gene TRBV29-1; 8 nucleotides match TRBD1. Germline V lookup: CDR1 SQVTM, CDR2 ANQGSEA. V dropped 6 bases and J dropped 3; count of bases not matched to a gene: 6. The CDR3 runs to 13 residues. CDR3 sequence: CSVRTGRDYGYTF. The DNA for the CDR3 is TGCAGCGTGAGGACAGGGAGGGACTATGGCTACACCTTC.

This clone was seen a single time. The chain is built from TRBV7-2 and TRBJ1-3, with 8 positions matching TRBD1. The J segment lost 4 bases and the V segment lost 5 bases, leaving 10 bases of the junction unmatched. There are 16 residues in the CDR3. The germline gives CDR1 SGHTA, CDR2 FQGNSA. CDR3 in DNA: TGTGCCAGCAGCCCCCAGACAGGGGTTAGGGGAAACACCATATATTTT. Translating gives CASSPQTGVRGNTIYF.

This chain connects TRBV5-1 to TRBJ2-5; 10 nucleotides align to TRBD2. The CDR3 runs 16 residues. CDR1 is SGHRS and CDR2 is YFSETQ in the germline V gene. Unmatched junction bases numbered 9, after V lost 5 bases and J lost 2 bases. CDR3 nucleotide sequence: TGCGCCAGCAGTACCGGACTAGCGGCGCCACAAGAGACCCAGTACTTC. Its translation is CASSTGLAAPQETQYF.

This chain links TRBV27 with TRBJ2-6; TRBD1 is a possible D gene (6 bases). With 2 bases removed from V and 0 bases from J, the gap between germline ends came to 17 bases. The CDR3 is made up of 19 amino acids. Per germline, CDR1 MNHEY and CDR2 SMNVEV (reference sequence). The CDR3 loop is CASSLRARGRSSGANVLTF. CDR3 DNA sequence: TGTGCCAGCAGTTTACGGGCCAGGGGTCGCTCCTCTGGGGCCAACGTCCTGACTTTC.

The CDR3 DNA is TGTGCCTGGAGTGTATCCGGAGGGGAGCAGTACTTC. Translation: CAWSVSGGEQYF. This chain links TRBV30 with TRBJ2-7; D perhaps matches TRBD2 (6 bases). V dropped 0 bases and J dropped 7 bases, with 10 bases sitting between them. There are 12 residues in the CDR3. CDR1 is GTSNPN and CDR2 is SVGIG in the germline V gene (reference sequence).

This chain joins TRBV27 and TRBJ2-5, with D hard to call. The V and J ends lost 4 bases and 2 bases respectively, with 8 bases between them. The CDR3 runs to 13 residues. Germline assignment: CDR1 MNHEY and CDR2 SMNVEV (reference sequence). CDR3: CASSSSRQETQYF. CDR3 nucleotides: TGTGCCAGCAGTTCCTCGAGACAAGAGACCCAGTACTTC.

The chain employs TRBV30 and TRBJ2-5, with TRBD2 as a possible D gene (5 bases). V lost 1 base and J 3 bases, leaving 12 bases between the germline ends. From germline, CDR1 is GTSNPN and CDR2 SVGIG (reference sequence). The CDR3 is 14 amino acids. The chain's CDR3 is CAWSEPGREETQYF. As DNA, the CDR3 is TGTGCCTGGAGTGAGCCTGGGCGGGAAGAGACCCAGTACTTC.

In its sample, this clone was seen a few times. The rearrangement joins TRBV28 to TRBJ2-7, with D possibly TRBD2 on 7 matching bases. CDR3 length equals 14 residues. Per germline, CDR1 MDHEN and CDR2 SYDVKM. The V gene lost 7 bases and the J gene lost 2 bases, with 15 bases spanning the gap. CDR3 nucleotide sequence: TGTGCCAGCAAGGGAGGGGCAGGGGCCTACGAGCAGTACTTC. Translated, it gives CASKGGAGAYEQYF.

The chain uses TRBV5-6 and TRBJ1-1; tentative D call: TRBD1 (5 bases). The CDR3 runs to 12 residues. Trimming stripped 0 bases from V and 8 bases from J, with 8 bases between. Germline V gene data show CDR1 as SGHDT and CDR2 as YYEEEE. CDR3 nucleotides: TGTGCCAGCAGCTTGGATCAGGGAGAAGCTTTCTTT. Translating gives CASSLDQGEAFF.

V gene TRBV9 combines with J gene TRBJ1-1, with TRBD1 identical over 7 bases. Germline CDR1 and CDR2: SGDLS and YYNGEE. With 1 base clipped from V and 5 bases from J, the junction kept 2 bases outside the gene matches. The CDR3 length is 13 residues. In DNA, the CDR3 is TGTGCCAGCAGCGTATTGACAGGGACTGAAGCTTTCTTT. It translates to CASSVLTGTEAFF. The whole variable domain, filled in from reference TRBV9 and TRBJ1-1, reads DSGVTQTPKHLITATGQRVTLRCSPRSGDLSVYWYQQSLDQGLQFLIQYYNGEERAKGNILERFSAQQFPDLHSELNLSSLELGDSALYFCASSVLTGTEAFFGQGTRLTVV.

The chain has TRBV29-1 and TRBJ1-2, with TRBD1 identical over 7 bases. V was clipped by 3 bases and J by 1 base; unmatched bases: 5. The CDR3 consists of 14 residues. Germline V CDR1 and CDR2: SQVTM, ANQGSEA. The CDR3 protein is CSVDGGGNNYGYTF. The CDR3 DNA sequence: TGCAGCGTTGATGGAGGGGGCAATAACTATGGCTACACCTTC.

The chain employs TRBV7-8 and TRBJ2-7; TRBD1 is a possible D gene (6 bases). V gave up 5 bases and J gave up 6 bases, with 11 bases separating them. The germline V gene encodes CDR1 SGHVS and CDR2 FQNEAQ. The CDR3 has 12 amino acids. CDR3 loop: CASSGTGTEQYF. The DNA for the CDR3 is TGTGCCAGCAGCGGAACAGGGACCGAGCAGTACTTC.

The V and J genes are TRBV7-8 and TRBJ2-7, with 12 bases lining up with TRBD1. Trimming cost V 5 bases and J 5 bases; bases outside gene matches: 7. There are 15 residues in the CDR3. Germline CDR1 and CDR2: SGHVS and FQNEAQ. Here the CDR3 DNA reads TGTGCCAGCAGCCCCCAGGGGACAGGGGGCGACGAGCAGTACTTC. As protein: CASSPQGTGGDEQYF.

This chain uses TRBV9 with TRBJ2-6, with TRBD1 matching over 9 bases. The germline CDR1 and CDR2 sequences are SGDLS and YYNGEE. The CDR3 has 18 amino acids. J was trimmed by 0 bases and V by 4 bases; bases with no gene match: 8. Here the CDR3 reads CASSSGQGRISGANVLTF. The CDR3, as DNA: TGTGCCAGCAGCTCGGGACAGGGCAGAATCTCTGGGGCCAACGTCCTGACTTTC.

The gene calls are TRBV2 and TRBJ1-5, with 7 bases matching TRBD1. CDR3 length equals 15 residues. Germline loops: CDR1 SNHLY, CDR2 FYNNEI. V lost 7 bases, J lost 4 bases, and 10 bases stayed unmatched. This chain's CDR3 is CASNFDRAPNQPQHF. DNA for the CDR3: TGTGCCAGCAACTTTGACAGGGCCCCTAATCAGCCCCAGCATTTT.

The chain combines TRBV30 with TRBJ1-5; D remains ambiguous. V lost 2 bases to trimming and J lost 1 base, with 12 bases between them. CDR3 length equals 15 residues. Germline values: CDR1 GTSNPN, CDR2 SVGIG (reference sequence). The CDR3: CAWSPILFSNQPQHF. CDR3 bases: TGTGCCTGGAGTCCGATACTCTTCAGCAATCAGCCCCAGCATTTT. Together with reference TRBV30 and TRBJ1-5, the CDR3 gives the full variable domain: SQTIHQWPATLVQPVGSPLSLECTVEGTSNPNLYWYRQAAGRGLQLLFYSVGIGQISSEVPQNLSASRPQDRQFILSSKKLLLSDSGFYLCAWSPILFSNQPQHFGDGTRLSIL.

The CDR3: CASGLAAPYEQYF. The CDR3 coding sequence is TGTGCCAGCGGACTAGCGGCGCCCTACGAGCAGTACTTC. The chain joins TRBV7-3 to TRBJ2-7; 10 bases map to TRBD2. This CDR3 has 13 amino acids. V lost 8 bases, J lost 2 bases, and 3 bases stayed unmatched. Germline-derived CDR1 and CDR2 are SGHTA and FQGTGA.

The chain carries TRBV18 and TRBJ1-4; D ambiguous. Deletions cut 7 bases from V and 3 bases from J, with 9 bases between. Germline V gene lookup returns CDR1 KGHSH and CDR2 LQKENI. The CDR3 length is 13 residues. The CDR3 spells CASCWGANEKLFF. The DNA of the CDR3 is TGTGCCAGCTGTTGGGGAGCTAATGAAAAACTGTTTTTT.

The chain has TRBV2 and TRBJ1-1; D uncertain. V lost 10 bases to trimming and J lost 0 bases, with 12 bases between them. CDR1 is SNHLY and CDR2 is FYNNEI in the germline V gene. The CDR3 loop spans 13 amino acids. Here the CDR3 reads CATQKEMNTEAFF. The DNA for the CDR3 is TGTGCCACCCAAAAAGAGATGAACACTGAAGCTTTCTTT. Filled out from reference TRBV2 and TRBJ1-1, the complete variable domain reads EPEVTQTPSHQVTQMGQEVILRCVPISNHLYFYWYRQILGQKVEFLVSFYNNEISEKSEIFDDQFSVERPDGSNFTLKIRSTKLEDSAMYFCATQKEMNTEAFFGQGTRLTVV.

The genes are TRBV7-3 and TRBJ2-3; 7 bases map to TRBD2. This CDR3 is 15 amino acids long. V trimming: 4 bases; J trimming: 3 bases; junction bases outside the gene matches: 7. Looked up from germline, CDR1 is SGHTA and CDR2 is FQGTGA. CDR3 DNA: TGTGCCAGCAGCTCCATGGGGGGAGGGACAGATACGCAGTATTTT. It encodes CASSSMGGGTDTQYF.

This clone has a single count. V is TRBV15 and J is TRBJ2-5; the D gene is possibly TRBD2 (6 bases). Trimming took 3 bases from V and 5 from J, leaving 13 bases between them. Germline V lookup: CDR1 LNHNV, CDR2 YYDKDF (reference sequence). This CDR3 has 14 residues. The CDR3 region has the DNA TGTGCCACCAGCAGGAGGGGACTTCTTGAGACCCAGTACTTC. Its protein is CATSRRGLLETQYF.

In its sample, this clone was seen a few times. The chain is built from TRBV4-1 and TRBJ2-6; 8 positions agree with TRBD1. The CDR3 has 19 residues. Germline-derived CDR1 and CDR2 are MGHRA and YSYEKL. V dropped 3 bases and J dropped 0; count of bases not matched to a gene: 10. The CDR3 DNA reads as TGCGCCAGCAGCCAGGGGACAGGACTTATGGGCTCTGGGGCCAACGTCCTGACTTTC. Translated: CASSQGTGLMGSGANVLTF.

This chain connects TRBV10-3 to TRBJ2-3; D uncertain. The V end lost 2 bases, the J end lost 2 bases, and 5 bases lay between the germline ends. This CDR3 contains 13 residues. Germline V gene lookup returns CDR1 ENHRY and CDR2 SYGVKD. CDR3 sequence: CAISEGITDTQYF. The CDR3 DNA follows: TGTGCCATCAGTGAGGGCATCACAGATACGCAGTATTTT.